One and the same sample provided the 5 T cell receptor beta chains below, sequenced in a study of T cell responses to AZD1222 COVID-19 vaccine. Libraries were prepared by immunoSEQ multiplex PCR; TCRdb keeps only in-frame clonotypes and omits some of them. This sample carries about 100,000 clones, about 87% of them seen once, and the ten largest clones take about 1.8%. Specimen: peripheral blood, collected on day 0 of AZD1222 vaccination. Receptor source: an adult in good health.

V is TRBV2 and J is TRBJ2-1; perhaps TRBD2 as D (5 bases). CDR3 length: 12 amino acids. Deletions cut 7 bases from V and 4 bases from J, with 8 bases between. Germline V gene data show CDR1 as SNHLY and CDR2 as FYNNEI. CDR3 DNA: TGTGCCAGCAAGCGGAGGTACAATGAGCAGTTCTTC. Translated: CASKRRYNEQFF.

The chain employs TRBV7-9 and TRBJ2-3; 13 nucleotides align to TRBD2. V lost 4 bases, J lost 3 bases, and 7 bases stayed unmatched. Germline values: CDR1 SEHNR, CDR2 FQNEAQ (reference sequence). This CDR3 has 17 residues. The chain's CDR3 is CASSSLTSGRTTDTQYF. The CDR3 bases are TGTGCCAGCAGCTCCCTGACTAGCGGGAGGACGACAGATACGCAGTATTTT.

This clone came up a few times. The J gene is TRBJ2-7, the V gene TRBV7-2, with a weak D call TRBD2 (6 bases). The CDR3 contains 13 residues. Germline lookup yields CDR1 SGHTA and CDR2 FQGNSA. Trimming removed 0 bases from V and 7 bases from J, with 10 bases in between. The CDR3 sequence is CASSLAGRLEQYF. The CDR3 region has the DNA TGTGCCAGCAGCTTAGCAGGGAGGTTAGAGCAGTACTTC.

The DNA of the CDR3 is TGCAGCGCTGAGTGGTGGCCTAGCGGGAGCAAATACAATGAGCAGTTCTTC. Encoded protein: CSAEWWPSGSKYNEQFF. The V gene is TRBV29-1, the J gene TRBJ2-1; the match to TRBD2 covers 10 bases. Germline CDR1 and CDR2: SQVTM and ANQGSEA. Unmatched junction bases numbered 16, after V lost 7 bases and J lost 4 bases. This CDR3 has 17 residues.

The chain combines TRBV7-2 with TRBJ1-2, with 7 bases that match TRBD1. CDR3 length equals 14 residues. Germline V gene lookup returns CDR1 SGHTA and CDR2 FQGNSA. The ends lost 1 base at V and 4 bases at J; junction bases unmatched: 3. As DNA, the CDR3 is TGTGCCAGCAGCTTAGTCCGGGACAGCTATGGCTACACCTTC. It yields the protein CASSLVRDSYGYTF.